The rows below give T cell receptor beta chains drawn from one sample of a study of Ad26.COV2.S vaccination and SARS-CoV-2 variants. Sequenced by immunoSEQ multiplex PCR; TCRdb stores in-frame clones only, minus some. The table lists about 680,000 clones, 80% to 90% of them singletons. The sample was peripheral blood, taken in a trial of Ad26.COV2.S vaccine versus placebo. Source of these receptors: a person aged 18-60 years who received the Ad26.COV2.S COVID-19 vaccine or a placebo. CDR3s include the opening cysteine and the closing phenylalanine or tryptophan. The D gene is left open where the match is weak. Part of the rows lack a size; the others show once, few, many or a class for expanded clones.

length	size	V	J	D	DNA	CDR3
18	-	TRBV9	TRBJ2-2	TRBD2	TGTGCCAGCAGCGTAGACCTCCGAGCGGGGGTTAACACCGGGGAGCTGTTTTTT	CASSVDLRAGVNTGELFF
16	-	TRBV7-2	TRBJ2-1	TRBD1	TGTGCCAGCAGCGACCCCGGGACAGGGGTCTACAATGAGCAGTTCTTC	CASSDPGTGVYNEQFF
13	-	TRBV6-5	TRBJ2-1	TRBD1	TGTGCCAGCAGTTACGGGACAGGGCGCGAGCAGTTCTTC	CASSYGTGREQFF
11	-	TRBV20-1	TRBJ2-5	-	TGCAGTGCTTACGTCCAAGAGACCCAGTACTTC	CSAYVQETQYF
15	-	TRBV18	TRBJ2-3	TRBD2	TGTGCCAGCTCACCAACTAGCGGGACCTCAGATACGCAGTATTTT	CASSPTSGTSDTQYF
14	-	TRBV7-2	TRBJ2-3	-	TGTGCCAGCAGCTCGCCGCCTGGCACAGATACGCAGTATTTT	CASSSPPGTDTQYF
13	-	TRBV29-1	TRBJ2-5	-	TGCAGCGTTGAAGGCCAGGGTGGGGAGACCCAGTACTTC	CSVEGQGGETQYF
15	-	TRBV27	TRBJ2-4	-	TGTGCCAGCAGTTTGAACGTCCTAGCCAAAAACATTCAGTACTTC	CASSLNVLAKNIQYF
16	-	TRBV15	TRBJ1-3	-	TGTGCCACCAGCAGAGATAGAAGTTTCTCTGGAAACACCATATATTTT	CATSRDRSFSGNTIYF
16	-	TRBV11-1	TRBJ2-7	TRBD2	TGTGCCAGCAGTGGGGGACTAGCGGGAGGGCGCGGCGAGCAGTACTTC	CASSGGLAGGRGEQYF
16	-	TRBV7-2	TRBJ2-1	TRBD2	TGTGCCAGCAGCTCAAGGGTGGGACTAGTATACAATGAGCAGTTCTTC	CASSSRVGLVYNEQFF
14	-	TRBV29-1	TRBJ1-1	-	TGCAGCGTAGAGGAGACTTTGGCGAAAACTGAAGCTTTCTTT	CSVEETLAKTEAFF
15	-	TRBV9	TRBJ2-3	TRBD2	TGTGCCAGCAGCGTAGATAGCGGGGATGCAGATACGCAGTATTTT	CASSVDSGDADTQYF
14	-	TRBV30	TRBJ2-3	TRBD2	TGTGCCTGGAGTCGGGGGGTGAGCACAGATACGCAGTATTTT	CAWSRGVSTDTQYF
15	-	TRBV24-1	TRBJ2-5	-	TGTGCCACCAGTGATGGGGGCCAAGGAGGAGAGACCCAGTACTTC	CATSDGGQGGETQYF
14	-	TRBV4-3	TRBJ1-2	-	TGCGCCAGCAGACCGGGACGATCAAACTATGGCTACACCTTC	CASRPGRSNYGYTF
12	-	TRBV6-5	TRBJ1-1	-	TGTGCCAGCAGTCGAGGGTTCACTGAAGCTTTCTTT	CASSRGFTEAFF
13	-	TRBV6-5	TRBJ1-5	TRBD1	TGTGCCAGCAGGAAGGGGGCGGCTCAGCCCCAGCATTTT	CASRKGAAQPQHF
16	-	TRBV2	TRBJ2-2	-	TGTGCCAGCAGGGCCTGGCAGGGGAGGAACACCGGGGAGCTGTTTTTT	CASRAWQGRNTGELFF
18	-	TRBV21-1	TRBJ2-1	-	TGTGCCAGCAGCAAATGCAGAACTAAGACAGGAACCTACAATGAGCAGTTCTTC	CASSKCRTKTGTYNEQFF
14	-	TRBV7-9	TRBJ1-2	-	TGTGCCAGCAGCTTAGGGGCCGTTAACTATGGCTACACCTTC	CASSLGAVNYGYTF
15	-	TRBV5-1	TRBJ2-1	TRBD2	TGCGCCAGCAGCTTGGGACTAGCGGGGGTCAATGAGCAGTTCTTC	CASSLGLAGVNEQFF
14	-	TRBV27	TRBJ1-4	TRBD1	TGTGCCAGCAGTACCGACAGGGGTCGCGAAAAACTGTTTTTT	CASSTDRGREKLFF
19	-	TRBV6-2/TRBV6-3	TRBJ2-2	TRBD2	TGTGCCAGCAGCCCCGGAGGGGCTAGCGGGGGGCGAAACACCGGGGAGCTGTTTTTT	CASSPGGASGGRNTGELFF
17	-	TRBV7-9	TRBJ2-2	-	TGTGCCAGCAGCTCTGGGGGTAGGGGTTTGAACACCGGGGAGCTGTTTTTT	CASSSGGRGLNTGELFF
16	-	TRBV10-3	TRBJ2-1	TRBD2	TGTGCCATCAAAGGACTAGCGGGAGCCTCAGGGGGTGAGCAGTTCTTC	CAIKGLAGASGGEQFF
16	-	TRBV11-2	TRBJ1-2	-	TGTGCCAGCAGCTCATACCGGGACATGGCTAACTATGGCTACACCTTC	CASSSYRDMANYGYTF
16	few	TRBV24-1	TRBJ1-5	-	TGTGCCACCAGTGACCACACAGGGCGTAGCAATCAGCCCCAGCATTTT	CATSDHTGRSNQPQHF
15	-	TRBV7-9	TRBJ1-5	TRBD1	TGTGCCAGCAGCTTAGGAACAGGGGGCGGTCAGCCCCAGCATTTT	CASSLGTGGGQPQHF
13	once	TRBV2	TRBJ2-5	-	TGTGCCAGCAGCCCCTCGGTGCCGGGGACCCAGTACTTC	CASSPSVPGTQYF
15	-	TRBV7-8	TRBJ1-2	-	TGTGCCAGCAGCTTAGATCCTACCCCCACGTATGGCTACACCTTC	CASSLDPTPTYGYTF
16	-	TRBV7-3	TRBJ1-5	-	TGTGCCAGCAGCTTAGTGGCGGGGCGGACCATTCAGCCCCAGCATTTT	CASSLVAGRTIQPQHF
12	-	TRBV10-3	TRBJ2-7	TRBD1	TGTGCCATCACCGGGGACAGGGTCGAGCAGTACTTC	CAITGDRVEQYF
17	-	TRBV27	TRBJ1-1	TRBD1	TGTGCCAGCAGTAGATCCGGGACAGGGGGCGTAAACACTGAAGCTTTCTTT	CASSRSGTGGVNTEAFF
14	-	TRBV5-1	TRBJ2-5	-	TGCGCCAGCAGCTTGGATGGCTCCACGGGGACCCAGTACTTC	CASSLDGSTGTQYF
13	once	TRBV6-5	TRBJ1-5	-	TGTGCCAGCAGTTACGCCTATTTTGGGCCCCAGCATTTT	CASSYAYFGPQHF
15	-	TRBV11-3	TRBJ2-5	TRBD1	TGTGCCAGCAGCTTAAGGGGGCCCGGGCAGGAGACCCAGTACTTC	CASSLRGPGQETQYF
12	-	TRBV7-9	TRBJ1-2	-	TGTGCCAGCAGCTCCCTAGGGAGCGGCTACACCTTC	CASSSLGSGYTF
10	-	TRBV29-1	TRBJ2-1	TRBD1	TGCAGCTTTGGACAGGGGCAGCAGTTCTTC	CSFGQGQQFF
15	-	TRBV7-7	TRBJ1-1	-	TGTGCCAGCAGCTTAAGCCGCGGGGCGGACAGTGAAGCTTTCTTT	CASSLSRGADSEAFF
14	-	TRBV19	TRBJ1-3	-	TGTGCCAGTAGTTGGGGGGCAACTGGAAACACCATATATTTT	CASSWGATGNTIYF
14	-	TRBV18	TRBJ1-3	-	TGTGCCAGCTCACCAGGTACGGCTGGAAACACCATATATTTT	CASSPGTAGNTIYF
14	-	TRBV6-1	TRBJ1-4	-	TGTGCCAGCAGCGGCGGGGGGGAAGAAGAAAAACTGTTTTTT	CASSGGGEEEKLFF
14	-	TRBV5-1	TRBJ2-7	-	TGCGCCAGCAGCTCAAGGGCAGGGTTAGGCGAGCAGTACTTC	CASSSRAGLGEQYF
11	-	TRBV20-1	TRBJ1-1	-	TGCAGTCTACAGATGCTGTATGAAGCTTTCTTT	CSLQMLYEAFF
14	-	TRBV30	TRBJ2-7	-	TGTGCCTGGAGTGTAGGAGGTGTTAACTACGAGCAGTACTTC	CAWSVGGVNYEQYF
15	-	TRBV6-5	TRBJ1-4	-	TGTGCCAGCAGCGCACCTCGGACAACTAATGAAAAACTGTTTTTT	CASSAPRTTNEKLFF
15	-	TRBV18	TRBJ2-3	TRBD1	TGTGCCAGCTCAACCTGGACAGGAGGCACAGATACGCAGTATTTT	CASSTWTGGTDTQYF